This T cell receptor (beta chain) was recorded in a study of EBV T-cell therapy then PD-1 blockade in nasopharyngeal carcinoma. Treatment in this sample: AdE1-LMPpoly-expanded autologous EBV-specific T-cell therapy followed by anti-PD-1 nivolumab. V lost 0 bases and J lost 3, with 16 bases in between. Germline V gene lookup returns CDR1 SGHKS and CDR2 YYEKEE (reference sequence). This CDR3 has 17 amino acids. About this clone: Antigen: not known.

Produced via immunoSEQ multiplex PCR; TCRdb's table is partial and in-frame only. The repertoire holds roughly 22,000 clones, with roughly four fifths as singletons. This receptor was identified in a man aged 35 to 55 with nasopharyngeal carcinoma. The V and J genes are TRBV5-5 and TRBJ2-1; tentatively, D is TRBD2 (6 bases). Sequencing was performed on CD8+ T cells from blood, taken at day -245 from a patient whose treatment included autologous EBV-specific T cells and nivolumab. The CDR3 reads CASSLGFRDGSYNEQFF. The CDR3 DNA reads TGTGCCAGCAGCTTGGGATTTCGTGACGGGAGCTACAATGAGCAGTTCTTC.